This passage covers 27 T cell receptor beta chains from one sample sequenced in a study of blood T cell repertoires in COVID-19. Clones were read by immunoSEQ multiplex PCR, and TCRdb kept only the in-frame ones, dropping some. Of some 260,000 clones in the sample, around 87% were seen once. The sample comprised PBMCs or T cells enriched from blood (not recorded which). These receptors originate from a woman under 40 with acute COVID-19.

The J gene is TRBJ2-1, the V gene TRBV4-1, with a tentative D call TRBD2 (5 bases). With 0 bases removed from V and 4 bases from J, the gap between germline ends came to 13 bases. Germline V gives CDR1 MGHRA, CDR2 YSYEKL. CDR3 length: 16 amino acids. CDR3 DNA sequence: TGCGCCAGCAGCCAAGATAACGGGGAAGGGTACAATGAGCAGTTCTTC. This translates into CASSQDNGEGYNEQFF.

The V call is TRBV6-5, the J call TRBJ2-3; no definite D call. Germline V gene sequence: CDR1 MNHEY, CDR2 SVGAGI. The CDR3 contains 13 residues. The V and J ends lost 6 bases and 1 base respectively, with 8 bases between them. DNA of the CDR3: TGTGCCAGCAGCCCACAGCGCACAGATACGCAGTATTTT. This encodes CASSPQRTDTQYF.

A remark on this clone: Relative to the germline gene, one junction end is altered; a read error may explain this. The chain combines TRBV2 with TRBJ2-5; 7 bases match TRBD1. CDR1 and CDR2 from the germline V gene are SNHLY and FYNNEI. The CDR3 has 12 residues. CDR3 loop: CASSEGSGGDNF. CDR3 in DNA: TGTGCCAGCAGTGAAGGATCAGGGGGAGATAACTTC.

The rearrangement links TRBV28 to TRBJ2-7; D unresolved. This CDR3 comprises 15 residues. V dropped 6 bases and J dropped 0 bases, with 15 bases sitting between them. In germline, CDR1 is MDHEN, CDR2 SYDVKM. CDR3: CASRLKEAYSYEQYF. The DNA for the CDR3 is TGTGCCAGCAGGTTAAAAGAGGCCTACTCCTACGAGCAGTACTTC. The full variable domain, its missing parts supplied by reference TRBV28 and TRBJ2-7, is DVKVTQSSRYLVKRTGEKVFLECVQDMDHENMFWYRQDPGLGLRLIYFSYDVKMKEKGDIPEGYSVSREKKERFSLILESASTNQTSMYLCASRLKEAYSYEQYFGPGTRLTVT.

The chain couples TRBV5-4 to TRBJ2-3; D might be TRBD2 (5 bases). CDR1 is SGHNT and CDR2 is YYREEE in the germline V gene (reference sequence). This CDR3 is 15 amino acids long. V lost 2 bases and J 7 bases, leaving 17 bases between the germline ends. The CDR3 coding sequence is TGTGCCAGCAGCTTATTCGGGGTGGGATCAAATACGCAGTATTTT. Its protein product is CASSLFGVGSNTQYF.

This sequence joins TRBV11-3 and TRBJ2-1, with 7 bases aligning to TRBD1. Germline CDR1 reads SGHNT; CDR2 reads YENEEA. The CDR3 consists of 13 residues. The V gene end was trimmed by 7 bases and the J gene end by 3 bases; junction bases not matched to a gene: 3. The CDR3 bases are TGTGCCAGCAACAGACAGGGCTACAATGAGCAGTTCTTC. Residues: CASNRQGYNEQFF.

The chain is built from TRBV6-5 and TRBJ2-1; possible D gene TRBD1, 5 bases. CDR1 MNHEY and CDR2 SVGAGI come from the germline V gene. Trimming took 2 bases from V and 1 from J, leaving 9 bases between them. The CDR3 has 15 residues. The CDR3 nucleotides are TGTGCCAGCAGTTACCAGGGAAGGTCCTACAATGAGCAGTTCTTC. Translating it yields CASSYQGRSYNEQFF.

The chain employs TRBV7-2 and TRBJ2-1; 9 nucleotides align to TRBD2. With 7 bases clipped from V and 4 bases from J, the junction kept 11 bases outside the gene matches. The CDR3 spans 16 residues. Germline V gene data show CDR1 as SGHTA and CDR2 as FQGNSA. The chain's CDR3 is CASTHFSGRNYNEQFF. In DNA form, the CDR3 reads TGTGCCAGCACCCACTTTAGCGGGAGAAATTACAATGAGCAGTTCTTC. Full variable domain (missing parts from reference TRBV7-2 and TRBJ2-1): GAGVSQSPSNKVTEKGKDVELRCDPISGHTALYWYRQSLGQGLEFLIYFQGNSAPDKSGLPSDRFSAERTGGSVSTLTIQRTQQEDSAVYLCASTHFSGRNYNEQFFGPGTRLTVL.

The J gene is TRBJ1-1, the V gene TRBV5-1; D gene ambiguous. Germline V gives CDR1 SGHRS, CDR2 YFSETQ. The CDR3 is 12 amino acids. V was pared by 6 bases and J by 0 bases, with 6 bases between. CDR3 residues: CASNGVNTEAFF. As DNA, the CDR3 is TGCGCCAGCAACGGAGTGAACACTGAAGCTTTCTTT.

This sequence joins TRBV24-1 and TRBJ1-1; TRBD1 matches 7 bases. V shed 9 bases, J shed 2 bases, and the junction held 8 bases outside the gene matches. The germline gives CDR1 KGHDR, CDR2 SFDVKD. The CDR3 sequence is 14 residues long. This chain's CDR3 is CATRATGPNTEAFF. The DNA of the CDR3 is TGTGCCACCCGAGCGACAGGGCCTAACACTGAAGCTTTCTTT.

Only one count was recorded for this clone. The chain employs TRBV6-5 and TRBJ2-1, with TRBD2 matching 9 bases. V lost 2 bases to trimming and J lost 6 bases; unmatched junction nucleotides: 8. Germline CDR1 and CDR2: MNHEY and SVGAGI. This CDR3 has 16 residues. CDR3 DNA: TGTGCCAGCAGTTACGGTAGTAGCGGGAGACGCAATGAGCAGTTCTTC. This translates into CASSYGSSGRRNEQFF.

V gene TRBV25-1 combines with J gene TRBJ1-1, with D tentatively TRBD1 (5 bases). Germline lookup yields CDR1 MGHDK and CDR2 SYGVNS. V shed 4 bases and J shed 1 base, with 10 bases lying between them. CDR3 length: 14 residues. CDR3 region: CASSASTANTEAFF. The CDR3 DNA is TGTGCCAGCAGTGCCTCGACAGCGAACACTGAAGCTTTCTTT.

The V gene is TRBV28, the J gene TRBJ2-7; a possible D gene is TRBD2 (5 bases). This CDR3 has 14 residues. Germline V gene sequence: CDR1 MDHEN, CDR2 SYDVKM. The V end was cut by 3 bases, the J end by 2 bases, with 11 bases between. The CDR3 DNA reads as TGTGCCAGCAGTTTTAGTACGGGAACCTACGAGCAGTACTTC. It is translated as CASSFSTGTYEQYF.

The chain has TRBV18 and TRBJ1-3; D is possibly TRBD1 (5 bases). Per germline, CDR1 KGHSH and CDR2 LQKENI. This CDR3 is 13 amino acids long. Trimming pared 4 bases from V and 7 bases from J, leaving 11 bases between. This CDR3 is CASSLDSSNTIYF. Here the CDR3 DNA reads TGTGCCAGCTCACTCGACAGCAGTAACACCATATATTTT.

This clone was seen a few times. The chain is built from TRBV4-3 and TRBJ2-1; 7 bases map to TRBD1. The CDR3 has 15 residues. CDR1 and CDR2 from the germline V gene are LGHNA and YSLEER. V lost 4 bases and J lost 1; bases outside the gene matches: 4. The CDR3 DNA reads as TGCGCCAGCAGCCCGGGACAGCGATCCTACAATGAGCAGTTCTTC. Its protein product is CASSPGQRSYNEQFF.

V is TRBV19 and J is TRBJ1-4; TRBD1 matches at 10 bases. Germline CDR1 and CDR2: LNHDA and SQIVND (reference sequence). With 7 bases clipped from V and 0 bases from J, the junction kept 5 bases outside the gene matches. The CDR3 loop spans 16 amino acids. The CDR3 is CASKGQGRATNEKLFF. As DNA, the CDR3 is TGTGCCAGTAAGGGACAGGGGCGAGCAACTAATGAAAAACTGTTTTTT.

This chain links TRBV6-5 with TRBJ1-5; D is perhaps TRBD1 (6 bases). CDR3 length: 15 amino acids. V shed 6 bases and J shed 2 bases, with 14 bases lying between them. The germline V gene encodes CDR1 MNHEY and CDR2 SVGAGI. The CDR3 nucleotides read TGTGCCAGCAGGACGACAGGCCGAGGCAATCAGCCCCAGCATTTT. Encoded protein: CASRTTGRGNQPQHF.

The sample holds many counts of this clone. The V gene is TRBV2, the J gene TRBJ2-1, with TRBD1 matching 7 bases. Trimming at V came to 10 bases and at J to 2 bases, leaving 8 bases not matched to a gene. Germline lookup yields CDR1 SNHLY and CDR2 FYNNEI. CDR3 size: 14 residues. The CDR3 region has the DNA TGTGCCATCACGACAGGGATCGCCTACAATGAGCAGTTCTTC. Translated: CAITTGIAYNEQFF.

The chain has TRBV27 and TRBJ1-2; tentatively, D is TRBD1 (5 bases). CDR1 MNHEY and CDR2 SMNVEV come from the germline V gene (reference sequence). This CDR3 has 14 residues. V was clipped by 1 base and J by 7 bases, with 13 bases between them. CDR3 sequence reads: CASSLLGGYGGYTF. As DNA, the CDR3 is TGTGCCAGCAGTTTATTGGGGGGTTACGGTGGCTACACCTTC.

In nucleotides, the CDR3 is TGTGCCAGCGGGTTCCAGACAGGGGGGGTAGGGGAGCTGTTTTTT. It yields the protein CASGFQTGGVGELFF. The chain links TRBV2 to TRBJ2-2; 9 nucleotides agree with TRBD1. The V and J ends lost 8 bases and 8 bases, in that order; junction bases with no gene match: 12. The CDR3 has 15 residues. Germline V gene sequence: CDR1 SNHLY, CDR2 FYNNEI.

For the CDR3, the DNA is TGTGCCAGCTCCCTCGGAGGCCAGCCCTACGAGCAGTACTTC. Amino acids: CASSLGGQPYEQYF. The chain is built from TRBV18 and TRBJ2-7; tentatively, D is TRBD2 (5 bases). The germline V gene has CDR1 KGHSH and CDR2 LQKENI. This CDR3 has 14 amino acids. Trimming removed 6 bases from V and 2 bases from J, with 14 bases in between.

This rearrangement joins TRBV7-9 to TRBJ1-1; D ambiguous. Germline CDR1 and CDR2: SEHNR and FQNEAQ (reference sequence). There are 13 residues in the CDR3. V was cut by 5 bases and J by 3 bases, with 10 bases left in between. The CDR3 sequence is CASSPQSDTEAFF. CDR3 bases: TGTGCCAGCAGCCCCCAGTCTGACACTGAAGCTTTCTTT.

The chain couples TRBV9 to TRBJ1-2, with a tentative D call TRBD1 (6 bases). V lost 2 bases and J lost 7, with 18 bases in between. CDR3 length equals 15 residues. Germline V gene sequence: CDR1 SGDLS, CDR2 YYNGEE. CDR3 sequence reads: CASSVDSRGRGGYTF. The CDR3 DNA is TGTGCCAGCAGCGTTGATTCACGGGGCAGGGGTGGCTACACCTTC.

The V and J genes are TRBV3-1 (or the pseudogene TRBV3-2) and TRBJ2-7; 8 nucleotides match TRBD2. Germline lookup yields CDR1 LGHDT and CDR2 YNNKEL (reference sequence). This CDR3 is 15 amino acids long. With V trimmed by 4 bases and J by 4 bases, 9 bases remained unmatched. CDR3 protein: CASSLDPSGLYEQYF. The DNA for the CDR3 is TGTGCCAGCAGCCTAGACCCTAGCGGGTTGTACGAGCAGTACTTC.

This chain connects TRBV27 to TRBJ1-6; D possibly corresponds to TRBD1 (6 bases). The CDR3 sequence is 14 residues long. Trimming left V 6 bases short and J 7 bases short, with 13 bases between. The germline CDR1 and CDR2 sequences are MNHEY and SMNVEV (reference sequence). The CDR3 DNA is TGTGCCAGCAGGTGGGACACGTCAAATTCACCCCTCCACTTT. The encoded protein is CASRWDTSNSPLHF.

This clone was detected only a few times. V and J are TRBV7-9 and TRBJ1-2; a possible D gene is TRBD1 (5 bases). CDR3 length: 16 amino acids. V was clipped by 8 bases and J by 8 bases, with 27 bases between them. Germline lookup yields CDR1 SEHNR and CDR2 FQNEAQ (reference sequence). Written as DNA, the CDR3 is TGTGCCAGCTTATCTTTGGACACAGGTCTCTATGGCGGCTACACCTTC. Translation gives CASLSLDTGLYGGYTF. Looking up the rest from reference TRBV7-9 and TRBJ1-2 gives the full variable domain: DTGVSQNPRHKITKRGQNVTFRCDPISEHNRLYWYRQTLGQGPEFLTYFQNEAQLEKSRLLSDRFSAERPKGSFSTLEIQRTEQGDSAMYLCASLSLDTGLYGGYTFGSGTRLTVV.

V gene TRBV19 combines with J gene TRBJ2-1; D gene uncertain. The V gene's germline CDR1 is LNHDA and CDR2 SQIVND (reference sequence). The V and J ends lost 1 base and 0 bases respectively, with 10 bases between them. This CDR3 spans 16 amino acids. In nucleotides, the CDR3 is TGTGCCAGTAGTATAGCCGGCAGGATCTCCTACAATGAGCAGTTCTTC. Its protein product is CASSIAGRISYNEQFF.